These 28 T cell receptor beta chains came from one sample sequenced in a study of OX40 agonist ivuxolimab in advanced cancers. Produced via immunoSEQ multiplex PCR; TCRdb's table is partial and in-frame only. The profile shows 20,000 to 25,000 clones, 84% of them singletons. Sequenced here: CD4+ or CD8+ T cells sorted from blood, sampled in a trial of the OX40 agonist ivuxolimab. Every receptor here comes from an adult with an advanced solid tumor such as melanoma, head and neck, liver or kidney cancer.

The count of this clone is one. CDR3: CASSLGASTNEKLFF. The DNA for the CDR3 is TGCGCCAGCAGCCTGGGGGCTTCAACTAATGAAAAACTGTTTTTT. The chain combines TRBV5-1 with TRBJ1-4; TRBD1 might be the D (6 bases). V lost 4 bases and J 0 bases, leaving 10 bases between the germline ends. CDR3 size: 15 residues. Germline CDR1 reads SGHRS; CDR2 reads YFSETQ.

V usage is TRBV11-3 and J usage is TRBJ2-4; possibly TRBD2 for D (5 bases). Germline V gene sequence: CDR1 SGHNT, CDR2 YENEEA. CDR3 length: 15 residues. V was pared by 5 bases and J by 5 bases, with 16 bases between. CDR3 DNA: TGTGCCAGCAGCGCCAGACGCGGGCTCGAAAACATTCAGTACTTC. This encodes CASSARRGLENIQYF.

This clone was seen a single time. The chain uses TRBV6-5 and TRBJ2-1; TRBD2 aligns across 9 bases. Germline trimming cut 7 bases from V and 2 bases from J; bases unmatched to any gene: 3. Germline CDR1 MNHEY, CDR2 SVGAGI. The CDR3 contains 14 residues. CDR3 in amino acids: CASTVAGAYNEQFF. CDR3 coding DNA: TGTGCCAGCACCGTAGCGGGGGCCTACAATGAGCAGTTCTTC.

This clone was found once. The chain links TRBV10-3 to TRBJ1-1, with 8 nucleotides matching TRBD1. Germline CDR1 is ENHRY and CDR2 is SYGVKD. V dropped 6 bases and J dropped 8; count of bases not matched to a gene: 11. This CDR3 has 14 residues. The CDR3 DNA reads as TGTGCCATCAGCGCGGACAGGGACAAGTACGAAGCTTTCTTT. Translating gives CAISADRDKYEAFF.

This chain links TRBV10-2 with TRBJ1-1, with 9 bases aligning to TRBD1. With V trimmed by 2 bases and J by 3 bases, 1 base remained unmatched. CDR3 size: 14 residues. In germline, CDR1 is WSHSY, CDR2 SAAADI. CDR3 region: CASSERQGDTEAFF. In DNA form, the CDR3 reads TGCGCCAGCAGTGAGAGACAGGGGGACACTGAAGCTTTCTTT.

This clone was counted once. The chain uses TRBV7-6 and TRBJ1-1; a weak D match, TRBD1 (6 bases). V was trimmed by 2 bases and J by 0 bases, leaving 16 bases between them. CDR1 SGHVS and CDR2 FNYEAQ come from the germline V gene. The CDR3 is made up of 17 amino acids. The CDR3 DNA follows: TGTGCCAGCAGCTTAAGAACGGGGACACCCTTGAACACTGAAGCTTTCTTT. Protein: CASSLRTGTPLNTEAFF. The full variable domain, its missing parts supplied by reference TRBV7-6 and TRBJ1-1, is GAGVSQSPRYKVTKRGQDVALRCDPISGHVSLYWYRQALGQGPEFLTYFNYEAQQDKSGLPNDRFSAERPEGSISTLTIQRTEQRDSAMYRCASSLRTGTPLNTEAFFGQGTRLTVV.

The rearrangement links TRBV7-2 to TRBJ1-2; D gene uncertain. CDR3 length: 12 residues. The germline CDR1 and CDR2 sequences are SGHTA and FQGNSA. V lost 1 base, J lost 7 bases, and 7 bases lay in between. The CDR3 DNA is TGTGCCAGCAGCTTAGACGTCGGTGGCTACACCTTC. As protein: CASSLDVGGYTF.

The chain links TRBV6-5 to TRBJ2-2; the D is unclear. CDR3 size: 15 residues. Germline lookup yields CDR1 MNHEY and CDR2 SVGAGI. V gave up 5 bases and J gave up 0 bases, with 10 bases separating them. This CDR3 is CASSRIFANTGELFF. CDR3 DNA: TGTGCCAGCAGTCGGATCTTCGCGAACACCGGGGAGCTGTTTTTT.

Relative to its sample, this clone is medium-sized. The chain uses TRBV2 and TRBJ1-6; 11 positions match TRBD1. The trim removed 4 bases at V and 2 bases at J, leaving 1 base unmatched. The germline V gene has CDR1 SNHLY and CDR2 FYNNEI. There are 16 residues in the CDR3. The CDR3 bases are TGTGCCAGCAGTGCGGGACAGGGGGCCTATAATTCACCCCTCCACTTT. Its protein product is CASSAGQGAYNSPLHF.

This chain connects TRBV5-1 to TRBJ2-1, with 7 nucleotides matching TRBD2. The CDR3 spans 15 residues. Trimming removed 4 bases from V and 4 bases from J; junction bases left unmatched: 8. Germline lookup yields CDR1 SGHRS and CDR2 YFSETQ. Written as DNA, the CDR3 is TGCGCCAGCAGCCCAAGCGGGGTGGTTTACAATGAGCAGTTCTTC. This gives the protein CASSPSGVVYNEQFF. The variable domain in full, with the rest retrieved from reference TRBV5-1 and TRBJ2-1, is KAGVTQTPRYLIKTRGQQVTLSCSPISGHRSVSWYQQTPGQGLQFLFEYFSETQRNKGNFPGRFSGRQFSNSRSEMNVSTLELGDSALYLCASSPSGVVYNEQFFGPGTRLTVL.

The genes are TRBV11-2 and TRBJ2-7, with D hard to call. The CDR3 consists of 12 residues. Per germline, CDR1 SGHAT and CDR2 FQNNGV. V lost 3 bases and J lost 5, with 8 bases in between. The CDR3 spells CASSLSGHEQYF. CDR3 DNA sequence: TGTGCCAGCAGCTTGTCAGGCCACGAGCAGTACTTC.

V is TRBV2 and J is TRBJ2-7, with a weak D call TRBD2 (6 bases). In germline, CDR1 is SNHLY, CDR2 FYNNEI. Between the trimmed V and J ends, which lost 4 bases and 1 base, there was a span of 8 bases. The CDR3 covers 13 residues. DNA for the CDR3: TGTGCCAGCAGTGGGAGGGAATCCTACGAGCAGTACTTC. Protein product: CASSGRESYEQYF. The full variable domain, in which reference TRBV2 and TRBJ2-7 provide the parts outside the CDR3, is EPEVTQTPSHQVTQMGQEVILRCVPISNHLYFYWYRQILGQKVEFLVSFYNNEISEKSEIFDDQFSVERPDGSNFTLKIRSTKLEDSAMYFCASSGRESYEQYFGPGTRLTVT.

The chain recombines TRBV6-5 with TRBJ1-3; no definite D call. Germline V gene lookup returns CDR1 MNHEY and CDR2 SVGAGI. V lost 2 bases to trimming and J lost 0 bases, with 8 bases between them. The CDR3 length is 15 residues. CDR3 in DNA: TGTGCCAGCAGTTACGGCGCAGTCTCTGGAAACACCATATATTTT. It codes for CASSYGAVSGNTIYF.

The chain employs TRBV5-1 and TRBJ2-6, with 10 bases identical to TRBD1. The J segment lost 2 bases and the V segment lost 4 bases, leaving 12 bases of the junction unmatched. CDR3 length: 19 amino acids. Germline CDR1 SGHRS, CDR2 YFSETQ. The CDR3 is CASSEGQGRLRTGANVLTF. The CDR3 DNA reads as TGCGCCAGCAGCGAGGGACAGGGGAGACTAAGGACTGGGGCCAACGTCCTGACTTTC.

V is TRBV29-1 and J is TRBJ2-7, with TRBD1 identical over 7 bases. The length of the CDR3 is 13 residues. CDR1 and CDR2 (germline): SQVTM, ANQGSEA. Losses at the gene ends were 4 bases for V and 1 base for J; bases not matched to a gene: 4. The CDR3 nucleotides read TGCAGCGTTGCTGACAGGGCATCCTACGAGCAGTACTTC. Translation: CSVADRASYEQYF.

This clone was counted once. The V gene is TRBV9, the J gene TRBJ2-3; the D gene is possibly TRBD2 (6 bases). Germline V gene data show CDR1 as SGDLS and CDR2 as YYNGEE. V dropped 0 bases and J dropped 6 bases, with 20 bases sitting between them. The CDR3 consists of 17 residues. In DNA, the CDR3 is TGTGCCAGCAGCGTAGCGCGATCCGGGAGCGCGGGCGATACGCAGTATTTT. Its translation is CASSVARSGSAGDTQYF.

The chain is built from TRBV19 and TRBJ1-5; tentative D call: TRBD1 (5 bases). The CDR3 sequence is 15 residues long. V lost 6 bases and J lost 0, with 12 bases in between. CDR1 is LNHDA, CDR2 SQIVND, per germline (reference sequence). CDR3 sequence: CASSPGGYSNQPQHF. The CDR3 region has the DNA TGTGCCAGTAGCCCCGGGGGGTATAGCAATCAGCCCCAGCATTTT.

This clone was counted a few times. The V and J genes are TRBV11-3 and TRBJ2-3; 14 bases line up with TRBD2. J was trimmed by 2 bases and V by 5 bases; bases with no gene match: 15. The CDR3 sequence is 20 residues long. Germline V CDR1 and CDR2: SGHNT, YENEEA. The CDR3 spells CASSPHRGPGLAGATDTQYF. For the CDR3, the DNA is TGTGCCAGCAGCCCTCACAGAGGACCGGGACTAGCGGGAGCCACAGATACGCAGTATTTT.

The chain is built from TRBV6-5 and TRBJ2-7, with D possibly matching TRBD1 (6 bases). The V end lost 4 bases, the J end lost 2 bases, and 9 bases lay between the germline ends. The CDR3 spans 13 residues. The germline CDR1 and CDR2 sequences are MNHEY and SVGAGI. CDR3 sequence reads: CASSFDRTYEQYF. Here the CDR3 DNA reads TGTGCCAGCAGTTTCGACAGGACCTACGAGCAGTACTTC.

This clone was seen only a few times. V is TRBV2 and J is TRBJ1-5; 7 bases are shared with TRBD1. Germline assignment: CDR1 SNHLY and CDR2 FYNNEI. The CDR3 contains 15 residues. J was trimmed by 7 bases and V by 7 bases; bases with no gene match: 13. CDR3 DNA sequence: TGTGCCAGCATTGGCGGGACAGACCTCGGGCAGCCCCAGCATTTT. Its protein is CASIGGTDLGQPQHF. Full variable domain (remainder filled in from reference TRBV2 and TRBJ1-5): EPEVTQTPSHQVTQMGQEVILRCVPISNHLYFYWYRQILGQKVEFLVSFYNNEISEKSEIFDDQFSVERPDGSNFTLKIRSTKLEDSAMYFCASIGGTDLGQPQHFGDGTRLSIL.

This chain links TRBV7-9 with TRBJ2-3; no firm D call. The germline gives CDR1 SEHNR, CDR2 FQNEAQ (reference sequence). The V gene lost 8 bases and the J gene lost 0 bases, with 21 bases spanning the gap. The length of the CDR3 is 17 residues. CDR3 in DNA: TGTGCCAGCGGCCCCACATCTGGGGATACTAGCACAGATACGCAGTATTTT. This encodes CASGPTSGDTSTDTQYF.

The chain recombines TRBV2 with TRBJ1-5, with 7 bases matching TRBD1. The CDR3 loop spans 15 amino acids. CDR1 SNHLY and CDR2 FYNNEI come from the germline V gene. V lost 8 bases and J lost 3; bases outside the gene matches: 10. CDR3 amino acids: CASGQDRTYNQPQHF. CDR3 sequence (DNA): TGTGCCAGCGGACAGGACAGGACTTACAATCAGCCCCAGCATTTT.

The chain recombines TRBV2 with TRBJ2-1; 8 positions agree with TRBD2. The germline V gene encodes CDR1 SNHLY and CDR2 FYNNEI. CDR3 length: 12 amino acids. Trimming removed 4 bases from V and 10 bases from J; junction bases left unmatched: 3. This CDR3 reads CASSGSSGEQFF. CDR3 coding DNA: TGTGCCAGCAGTGGCTCTAGCGGGGAGCAGTTCTTC.

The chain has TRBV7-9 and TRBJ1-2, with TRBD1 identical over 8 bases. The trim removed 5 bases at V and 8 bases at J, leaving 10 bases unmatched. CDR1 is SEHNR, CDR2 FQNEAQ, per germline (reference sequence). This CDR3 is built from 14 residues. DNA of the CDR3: TGTGCCAGCAGCAACCAGGGGGCATTGACCGGCTACACCTTC. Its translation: CASSNQGALTGYTF.

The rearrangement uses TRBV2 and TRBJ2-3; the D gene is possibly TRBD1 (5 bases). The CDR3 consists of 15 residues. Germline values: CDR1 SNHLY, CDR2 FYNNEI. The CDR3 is CGAAAVRASTDTQYF. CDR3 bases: TGTGGCGCGGCTGCAGTCAGGGCAAGCACAGATACGCAGTATTTT.

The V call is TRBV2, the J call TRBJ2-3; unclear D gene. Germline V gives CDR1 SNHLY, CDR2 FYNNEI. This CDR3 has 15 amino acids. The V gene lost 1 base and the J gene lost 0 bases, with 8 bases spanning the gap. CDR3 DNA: TGTGCCAGCAGTGAAGGACAAATTAGCACAGATACGCAGTATTTT. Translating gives CASSEGQISTDTQYF. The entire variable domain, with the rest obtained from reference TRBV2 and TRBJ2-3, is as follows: EPEVTQTPSHQVTQMGQEVILRCVPISNHLYFYWYRQILGQKVEFLVSFYNNEISEKSEIFDDQFSVERPDGSNFTLKIRSTKLEDSAMYFCASSEGQISTDTQYFGPGTRLTVL.

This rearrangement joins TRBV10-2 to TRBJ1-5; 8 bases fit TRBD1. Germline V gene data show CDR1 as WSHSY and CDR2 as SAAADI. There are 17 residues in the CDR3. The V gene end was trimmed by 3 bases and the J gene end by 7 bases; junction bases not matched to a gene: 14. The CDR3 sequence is CASSDLTGEGFGQPQHF. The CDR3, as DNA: TGCGCCAGCAGTGACCTGACAGGGGAGGGTTTCGGACAGCCCCAGCATTTT.

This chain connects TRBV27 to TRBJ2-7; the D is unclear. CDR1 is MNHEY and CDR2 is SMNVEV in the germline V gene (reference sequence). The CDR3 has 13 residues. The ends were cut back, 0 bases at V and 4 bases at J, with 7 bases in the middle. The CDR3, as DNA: TGTGCCAGCAGTTTATCCCCGAATTACGAGCAGTACTTC. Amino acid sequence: CASSLSPNYEQYF.